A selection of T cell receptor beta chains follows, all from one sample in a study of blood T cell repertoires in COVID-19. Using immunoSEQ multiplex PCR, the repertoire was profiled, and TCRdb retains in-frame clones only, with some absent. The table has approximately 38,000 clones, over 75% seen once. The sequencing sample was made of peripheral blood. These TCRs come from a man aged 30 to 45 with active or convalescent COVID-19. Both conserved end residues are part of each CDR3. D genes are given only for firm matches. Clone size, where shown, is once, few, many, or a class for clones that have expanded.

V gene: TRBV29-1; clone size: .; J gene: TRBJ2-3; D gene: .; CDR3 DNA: TGCAGCGTTACCCCGCAGGGGCGAACAGATACGCAGTATTTT; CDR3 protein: CSVTPQGRTDTQYF
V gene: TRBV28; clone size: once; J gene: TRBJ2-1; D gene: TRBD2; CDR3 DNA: TGTGCCAGCAGTTTAACCCAGCGGGAGAGGGATGAGCAGTTCTTC; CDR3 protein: CASSLTQRERDEQFF
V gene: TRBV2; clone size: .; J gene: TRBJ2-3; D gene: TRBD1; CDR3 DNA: TGTGCCAGCAGCCCTCTTTGGAGACAGGGGGCGGCCACAGATACGCAGTATTTT; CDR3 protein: CASSPLWRQGAATDTQYF
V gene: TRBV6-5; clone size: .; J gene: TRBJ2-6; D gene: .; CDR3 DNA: TGTGCCAGCAGTTTTTCGGTCTCTGGGGCCAACGTCCTGACTTTC; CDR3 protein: CASSFSVSGANVLTF
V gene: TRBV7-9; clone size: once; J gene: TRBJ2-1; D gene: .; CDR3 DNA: TGTGCCAGCAGCTTAGTCTTGCGGACCTACAATGAGCAGTTCTTC; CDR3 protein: CASSLVLRTYNEQFF
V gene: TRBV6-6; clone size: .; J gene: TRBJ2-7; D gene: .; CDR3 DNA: TGTGCCAGCAAGCAAGTCTCCTACGAGCAGTACTTC; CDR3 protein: CASKQVSYEQYF
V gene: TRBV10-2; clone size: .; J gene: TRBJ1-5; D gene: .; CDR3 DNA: TGCGCCAGCAGTGAGTACGGGAGCAATCAGCCCCAGCATTTT; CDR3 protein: CASSEYGSNQPQHF
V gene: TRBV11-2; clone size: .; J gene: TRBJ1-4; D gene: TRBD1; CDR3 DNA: TGTGCCAGCAGCGACAGGGGACAGCCTGAAAAACTGTTTTTT; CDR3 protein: CASSDRGQPEKLFF
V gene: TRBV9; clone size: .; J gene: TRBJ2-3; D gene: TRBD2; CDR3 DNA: TGTGCCAGCAGCCCGACTAGCCGCGGCACAGATACGCAGTATTTT; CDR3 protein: CASSPTSRGTDTQYF
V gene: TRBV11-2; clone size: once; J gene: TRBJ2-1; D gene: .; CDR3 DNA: TGTGCCAGCAGCTTAATCTTCGGAGGAGACAATGAGCAGTTCTTC; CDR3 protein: CASSLIFGGDNEQFF
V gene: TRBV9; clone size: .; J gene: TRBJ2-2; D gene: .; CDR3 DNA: TGTGCCAGCAGCGTAGCTTGGGGCGGCGGGGAGCTGTTTTTT; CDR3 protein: CASSVAWGGGELFF
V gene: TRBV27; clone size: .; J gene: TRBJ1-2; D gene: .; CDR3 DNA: TGTGCCAGCAGTTTATCGGGCCTTAGAGGGCACTATGGCTACACCTTC; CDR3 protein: CASSLSGLRGHYGYTF
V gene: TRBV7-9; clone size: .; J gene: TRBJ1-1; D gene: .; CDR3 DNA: TGTGCCAGCAGCCCTAGGGACAACGCCGAAGCTTTCTTT; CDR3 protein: CASSPRDNAEAFF
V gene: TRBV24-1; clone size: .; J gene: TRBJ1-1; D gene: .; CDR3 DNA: TGTGCCACCCGCGACAGAATGAACACTGAAGCTTTCTTT; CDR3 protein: CATRDRMNTEAFF
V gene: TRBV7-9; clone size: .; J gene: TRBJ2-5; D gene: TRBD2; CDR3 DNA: TGTGCCAGCAGCTACGGACTAGGCCAAGAGACCCAGTACTTC; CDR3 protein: CASSYGLGQETQYF